The sequence of this T cell receptor beta chain was determined in a study of blood T cell repertoires in COVID-19. Study summary: COVID-19 samples collected from the United States, Italy and Spain covered acute and convalescent phases.

Trimming left V 7 bases short and J 4 bases short, with 14 bases between. There are 14 residues in the CDR3. CDR1 and CDR2 (germline): MNHEY, SVGAGI. This clone has only one observation. The repertoire was sequenced with immunoSEQ multiplex PCR; TCRdb's copy has only in-frame clones and lacks some. The table records 10,000 to 15,000 clones, roughly 85% of them present only once. The V and J genes are TRBV6-5 and TRBJ2-1, with D maybe TRBD2 (6 bases). The sequenced sample consisted of peripheral blood. This TCR was sampled from a human donor in a cohort sampled during active COVID-19. CDR3 residues: CASIGGAIYNEQFF. The CDR3 nucleotides are TGTGCCAGCATCGGCGGGGCAATATACAATGAGCAGTTCTTC.